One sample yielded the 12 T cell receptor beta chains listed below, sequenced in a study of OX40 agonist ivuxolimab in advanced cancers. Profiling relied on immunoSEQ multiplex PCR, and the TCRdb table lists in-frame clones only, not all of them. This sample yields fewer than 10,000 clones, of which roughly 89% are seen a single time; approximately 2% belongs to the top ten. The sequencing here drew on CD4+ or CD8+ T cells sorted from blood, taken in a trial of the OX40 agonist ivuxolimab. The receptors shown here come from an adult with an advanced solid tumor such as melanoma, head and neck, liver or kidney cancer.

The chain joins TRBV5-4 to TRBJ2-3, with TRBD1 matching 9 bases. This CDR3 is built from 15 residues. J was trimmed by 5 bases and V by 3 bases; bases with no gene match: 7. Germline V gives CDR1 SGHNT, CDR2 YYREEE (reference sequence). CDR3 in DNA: TGTGCCAGCAGCTCGACAGGGGGTAATGGAGATACGCAGTATTTT. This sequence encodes CASSSTGGNGDTQYF.

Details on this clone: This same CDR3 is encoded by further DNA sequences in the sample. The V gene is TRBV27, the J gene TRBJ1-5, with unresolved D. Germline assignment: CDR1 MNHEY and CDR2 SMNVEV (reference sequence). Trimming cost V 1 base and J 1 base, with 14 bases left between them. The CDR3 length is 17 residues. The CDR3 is CASSLYPPGGSNQPQHF. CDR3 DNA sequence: TGTGCCAGCAGTTTATACCCTCCCGGCGGGAGCAATCAGCCCCAGCATTTT.

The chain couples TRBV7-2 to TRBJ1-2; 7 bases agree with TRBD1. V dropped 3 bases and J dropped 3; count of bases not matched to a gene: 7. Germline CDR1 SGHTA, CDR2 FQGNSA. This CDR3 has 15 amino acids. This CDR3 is CASSFTGEPHYGYTF. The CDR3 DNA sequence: TGTGCCAGCAGCTTTACAGGGGAGCCCCACTATGGCTACACCTTC.

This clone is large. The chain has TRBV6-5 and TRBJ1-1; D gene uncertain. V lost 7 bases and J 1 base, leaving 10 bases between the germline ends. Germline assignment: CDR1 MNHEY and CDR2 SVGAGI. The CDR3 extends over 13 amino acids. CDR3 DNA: TGTGCCAGCACCCTAGGGCGGAACACTGAAGCTTTCTTT. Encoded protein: CASTLGRNTEAFF.

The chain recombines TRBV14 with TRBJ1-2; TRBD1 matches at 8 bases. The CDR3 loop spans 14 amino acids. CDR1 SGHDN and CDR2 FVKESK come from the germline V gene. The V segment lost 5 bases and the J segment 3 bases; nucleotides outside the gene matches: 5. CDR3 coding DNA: TGTGCCAGCAGCACAAGACAGGGGCACTATGGCTACACCTTC. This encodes CASSTRQGHYGYTF.

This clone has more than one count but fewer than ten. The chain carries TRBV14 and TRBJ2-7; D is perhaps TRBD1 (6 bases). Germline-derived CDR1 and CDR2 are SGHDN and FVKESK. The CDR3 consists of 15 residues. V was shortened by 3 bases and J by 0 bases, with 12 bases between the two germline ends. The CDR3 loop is CASSQWQGSSYEQYF. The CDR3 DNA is TGTGCCAGCAGCCAGTGGCAGGGGAGCTCCTACGAGCAGTACTTC. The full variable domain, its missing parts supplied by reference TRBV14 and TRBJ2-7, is EAGVTQFPSHSVIEKGQTVTLRCDPISGHDNLYWYRRVMGKEIKFLLHFVKESKQDESGMPNNRFLAERTGGTYSTLKVQPAELEDSGVYFCASSQWQGSSYEQYFGPGTRLTVT.

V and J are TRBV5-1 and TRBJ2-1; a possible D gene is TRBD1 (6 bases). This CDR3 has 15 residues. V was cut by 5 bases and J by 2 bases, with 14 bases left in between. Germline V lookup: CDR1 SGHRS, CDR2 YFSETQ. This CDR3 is CASSTGKVTYNEQFF. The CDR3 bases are TGCGCCAGCAGTACAGGGAAGGTGACCTACAATGAGCAGTTCTTC.

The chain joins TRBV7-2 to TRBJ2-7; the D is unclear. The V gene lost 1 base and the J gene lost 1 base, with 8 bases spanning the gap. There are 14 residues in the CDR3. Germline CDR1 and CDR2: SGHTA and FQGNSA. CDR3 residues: CASSLGQMSYEQYF. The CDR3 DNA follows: TGTGCCAGCAGCTTAGGGCAGATGTCCTACGAGCAGTACTTC.

The CDR3 DNA reads TGTGCCAGCCGGGCGCAGGGGGCTACCTATGGCTACACCTTC. Translated, it gives CASRAQGATYGYTF. The J gene is TRBJ1-2, the V gene TRBV6-1; 8 nucleotides agree with TRBD1. The germline V gene encodes CDR1 MNHNS and CDR2 SASEGT. Losses at the gene ends were 8 bases for V and 4 bases for J; bases not matched to a gene: 9. CDR3 size: 14 residues.

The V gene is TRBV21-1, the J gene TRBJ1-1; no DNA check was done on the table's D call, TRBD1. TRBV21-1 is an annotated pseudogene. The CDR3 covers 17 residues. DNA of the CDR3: TGTGCCAGCAGCCCCCAGGGGGCGAGCGTTAGTGACACTGAAGCTTTCTTT. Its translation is CASSPQGASVSDTEAFF.

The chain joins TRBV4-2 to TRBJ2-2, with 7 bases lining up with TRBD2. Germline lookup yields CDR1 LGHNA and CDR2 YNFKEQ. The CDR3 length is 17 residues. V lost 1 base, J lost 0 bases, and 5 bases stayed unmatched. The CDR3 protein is CASSQGAGGSNTGELFF. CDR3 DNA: TGTGCCAGCAGCCAAGGGGCCGGGGGGTCGAACACCGGGGAGCTGTTTTTT.

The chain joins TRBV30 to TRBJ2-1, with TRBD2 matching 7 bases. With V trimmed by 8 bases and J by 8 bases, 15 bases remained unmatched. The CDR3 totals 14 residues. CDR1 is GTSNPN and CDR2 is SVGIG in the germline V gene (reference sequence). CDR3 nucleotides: TGTGCCAGCTACACCAGCGGGAAACGGGATGAGCAGTTCTTC. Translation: CASYTSGKRDEQFF.